This T cell receptor (beta chain) was obtained from a study of response to subunit inactivated influenza vaccine. Notes on the study in general: The authors offered the suggestion that each seasonal influenza vaccination recruits few new T cells.

This CDR3 has 12 residues. The V and J ends lost 6 bases and 6 bases respectively, with 10 bases between them. A single record per CDR3 protein comes from TCRdb applying MiXCR to the RT-PCR reads. The table includes over 750,000 distinct CDR3 sequences, around 21% detected once. This clonotype was detected a few times. Its antigen is unidentified. This clonotype was sampled from a middle-aged man who received an inactivated influenza vaccine. The chain recombines TRBV12-3 or TRBV12-4 with TRBJ2-3; D not certain. Sequencing was performed on PBMCs from blood, taken around 5 days after vaccination. The CDR3 loop is CASSWMRDTQYF. CDR3 nucleotides: TGTGCCAGCAGCTGGATGCGTGATACGCAGTATTTT.